Listed below are T cell receptor beta chains from one sample, sequenced in a study of blood T cell repertoires in COVID-19. Data came from immunoSEQ multiplex PCR; TCRdb stores just in-frame clones and leaves some out. The profile covers some 60,000 clones, with approximately 83% appearing a single time and 9.5% to 13% taken by the ten largest. The sequenced material came from peripheral blood. The receptors were sampled from a man over 45 with COVID-19, enrolled during active disease. Each CDR3 is given with its conserved first and last residue. The order of the fields is CDR3 protein, CDR3 DNA, J gene, V gene, D gene. D genes are given only for firm matches.

CDR3aa: CASSLATGIMNTEAFF; CDR3nt: TGTGCCAGCAGTTTGGCGACAGGGATAATGAACACTGAAGCTTTCTTT; j_gene: TRBJ1-1; v_gene: TRBV28; d_gene: TRBD1
CDR3aa: CASSPSFRGTEAFF; CDR3nt: TGTGCCAGTAGTCCCTCGTTTCGGGGAACTGAAGCTTTCTTT; j_gene: TRBJ1-1; v_gene: TRBV19; d_gene: .
CDR3aa: CTSSHAASGKSYEQYF; CDR3nt: TGCACCAGCAGCCATGCGGCTAGCGGGAAATCCTACGAGCAGTACTTC; j_gene: TRBJ2-7; v_gene: TRBV1; d_gene: .
CDR3aa: CASTDRVGGETQYF; CDR3nt: TGTGCCAGCACGGACAGGGTCGGGGGAGAGACCCAGTACTTC; j_gene: TRBJ2-5; v_gene: TRBV2; d_gene: TRBD1
CDR3aa: CASRETVFSYEQYF; CDR3nt: TGTGCCAGCAGGGAGACAGTTTTCTCCTACGAGCAGTACTTC; j_gene: TRBJ2-7; v_gene: TRBV6-5; d_gene: .
CDR3aa: CASSQGQLNTEAFF; CDR3nt: TGTGCCAGCAGCCAGGGACAGCTGAACACTGAAGCTTTCTTT; j_gene: TRBJ1-1; v_gene: TRBV3-1/TRBV3-2; d_gene: TRBD1
CDR3aa: CASSTRLGETQYF; CDR3nt: TGTGCCAGCAGCACCAGACTCGGGGAGACCCAGTACTTC; j_gene: TRBJ2-5; v_gene: TRBV21-1; d_gene: .
CDR3aa: CASSVEGGRTDTQYF; CDR3nt: TGTGCCAGCAGCGTAGAGGGGGGGCGCACAGATACGCAGTATTTT; j_gene: TRBJ2-3; v_gene: TRBV9; d_gene: .
CDR3aa: CASSLDHGPGQPQHF; CDR3nt: TGTGCCAGCAGCTTAGATCACGGGCCGGGGCAGCCCCAGCATTTT; j_gene: TRBJ1-5; v_gene: TRBV7-2; d_gene: .
CDR3aa: CASSNRGSGNTIYF; CDR3nt: TGTGCCAGCAGCAACAGGGGTTCTGGAAACACCATATATTTT; j_gene: TRBJ1-3; v_gene: TRBV2; d_gene: TRBD1
CDR3aa: CASSLGQTSYNEQFF; CDR3nt: TGCGCCAGCAGCCTCGGACAGACTTCCTACAATGAGCAGTTCTTC; j_gene: TRBJ2-1; v_gene: TRBV4-1; d_gene: .
CDR3aa: CASSSTGNQPQHF; CDR3nt: TGTGCCAGCAGTTCGACAGGGAATCAGCCCCAGCATTTT; j_gene: TRBJ1-5; v_gene: TRBV6-6; d_gene: TRBD1
CDR3aa: CASKGGSTYEQYF; CDR3nt: TGTGCCAGCAAAGGCGGGAGCACCTACGAGCAGTACTTC; j_gene: TRBJ2-7; v_gene: TRBV28; d_gene: TRBD2
CDR3aa: CASSLEQYNQPQHF; CDR3nt: TGTGCCAGCAGCTTGGAACAGTACAATCAGCCCCAGCATTTT; j_gene: TRBJ1-5; v_gene: TRBV5-5; d_gene: .
CDR3aa: CASSLDRVKDEQYF; CDR3nt: TGCGCCAGCAGCTTGGACAGGGTGAAAGACGAGCAGTACTTC; j_gene: TRBJ2-7; v_gene: TRBV5-1; d_gene: .
CDR3aa: CASSLKLAGMRNEQFF; CDR3nt: TGTGCCAGCAGCTTAAAACTAGCGGGGATGAGGAATGAGCAGTTCTTC; j_gene: TRBJ2-1; v_gene: TRBV7-2; d_gene: TRBD2